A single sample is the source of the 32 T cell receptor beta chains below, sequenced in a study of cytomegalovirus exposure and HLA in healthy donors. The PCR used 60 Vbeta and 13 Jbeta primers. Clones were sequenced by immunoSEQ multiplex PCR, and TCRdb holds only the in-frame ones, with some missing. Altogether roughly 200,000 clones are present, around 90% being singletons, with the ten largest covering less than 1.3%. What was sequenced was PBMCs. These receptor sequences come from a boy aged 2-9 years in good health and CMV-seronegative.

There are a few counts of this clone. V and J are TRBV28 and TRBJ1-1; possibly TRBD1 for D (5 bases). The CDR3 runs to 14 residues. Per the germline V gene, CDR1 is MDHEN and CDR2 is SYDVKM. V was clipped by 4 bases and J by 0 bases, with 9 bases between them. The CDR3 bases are TGTGCCAGCAGTTCAGAACAGGTGAACACTGAAGCTTTCTTT. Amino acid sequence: CASSSEQVNTEAFF.

The CDR3 bases are TGTGCCAGCAGCTTGACAAAGAACACTGAAGCTTTCTTT. It yields the protein CASSLTKNTEAFF. This chain joins TRBV6-5 and TRBJ1-1, with D unresolved. The CDR3 loop spans 13 amino acids. CDR1 is MNHEY and CDR2 is SVGAGI in the germline V gene. V was pared by 6 bases and J by 1 base, with 9 bases between.

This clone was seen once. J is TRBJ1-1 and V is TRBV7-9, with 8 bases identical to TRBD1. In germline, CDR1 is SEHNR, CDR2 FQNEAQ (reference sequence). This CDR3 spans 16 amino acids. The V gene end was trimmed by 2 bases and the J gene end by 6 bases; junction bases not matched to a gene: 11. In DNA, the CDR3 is TGTGCCAGCAGCTTAATGTGGACAGGGAGTTCGCCTGAAGCTTTCTTT. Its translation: CASSLMWTGSSPEAFF.

DNA for the CDR3: TGTGCCAGCAGTTTTGTTAGCGGGTACAATGAGCAGTTCTTC. Protein product: CASSFVSGYNEQFF. The chain couples TRBV27 to TRBJ2-1; 7 bases agree with TRBD2. CDR1 and CDR2 from the germline V gene are MNHEY and SMNVEV (reference sequence). J lost 4 bases, V lost 3 bases, and 3 bases had no gene match. The CDR3 totals 14 residues.

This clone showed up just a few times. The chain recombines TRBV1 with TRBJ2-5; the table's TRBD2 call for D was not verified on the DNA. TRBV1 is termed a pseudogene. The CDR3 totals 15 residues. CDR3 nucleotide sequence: TGCACCAGCAGCCAAGAAGGCCTAGCGGGGGAGACCCAGTACTTC. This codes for CTSSQEGLAGETQYF.

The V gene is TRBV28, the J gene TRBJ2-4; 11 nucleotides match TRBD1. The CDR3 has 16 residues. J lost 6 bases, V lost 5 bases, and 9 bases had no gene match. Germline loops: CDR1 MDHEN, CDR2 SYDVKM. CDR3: CASSLSGQGVANIQYF. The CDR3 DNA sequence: TGTGCCAGCAGTCTCTCGGGACAGGGGGTTGCAAACATTCAGTACTTC.

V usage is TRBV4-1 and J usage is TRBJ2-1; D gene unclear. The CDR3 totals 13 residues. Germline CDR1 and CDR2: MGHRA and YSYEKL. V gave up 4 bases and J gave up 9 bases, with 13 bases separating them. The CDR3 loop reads CASSPSQVGEQFF. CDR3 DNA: TGCGCCAGCAGCCCGTCCCAGGTCGGTGAGCAGTTCTTC.

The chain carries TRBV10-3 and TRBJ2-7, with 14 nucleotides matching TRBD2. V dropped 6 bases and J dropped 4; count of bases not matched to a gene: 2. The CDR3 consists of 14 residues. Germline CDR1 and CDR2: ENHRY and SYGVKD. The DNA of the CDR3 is TGTGCCATCAGGGGGACTAGCGGGGGTTACGAGCAGTACTTC. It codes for CAIRGTSGGYEQYF.

This chain's CDR3 is CASSTSQGNDQPQHF. DNA of the CDR3: TGTGCCAGCAGTACGTCACAGGGTAACGATCAGCCCCAGCATTTT. This sequence joins TRBV28 and TRBJ1-5; D may be TRBD1 (6 bases). CDR1 is MDHEN and CDR2 is SYDVKM in the germline V gene. CDR3 length equals 15 residues. Trimming took off 5 bases at V and 5 bases at J, with 16 bases between the two ends.

The CDR3 DNA sequence: TGTGCCAGCAGCGTAGGATGGGGGGGAGGTTATGGCTACACCTTC. Its translation is CASSVGWGGGYGYTF. The rearrangement uses TRBV9 and TRBJ1-2; a possible D gene is TRBD1 (5 bases). This CDR3 is built from 15 residues. Germline V gives CDR1 SGDLS, CDR2 YYNGEE. The V end lost 0 bases, the J end lost 5 bases, and 14 bases lay between the germline ends.

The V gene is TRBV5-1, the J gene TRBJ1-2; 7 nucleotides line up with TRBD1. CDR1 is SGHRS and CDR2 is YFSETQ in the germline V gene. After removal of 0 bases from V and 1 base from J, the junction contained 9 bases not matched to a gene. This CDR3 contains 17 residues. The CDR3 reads CASSLGQGGFDNYGYTF. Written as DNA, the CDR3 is TGCGCCAGCAGCTTGGGACAGGGTGGGTTCGATAACTATGGCTACACCTTC.

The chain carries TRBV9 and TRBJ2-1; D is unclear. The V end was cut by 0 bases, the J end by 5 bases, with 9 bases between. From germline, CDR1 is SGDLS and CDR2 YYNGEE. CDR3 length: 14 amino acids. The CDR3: CASSVVGTDNEQFF. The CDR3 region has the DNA TGTGCCAGCAGCGTAGTAGGAACAGACAATGAGCAGTTCTTC.

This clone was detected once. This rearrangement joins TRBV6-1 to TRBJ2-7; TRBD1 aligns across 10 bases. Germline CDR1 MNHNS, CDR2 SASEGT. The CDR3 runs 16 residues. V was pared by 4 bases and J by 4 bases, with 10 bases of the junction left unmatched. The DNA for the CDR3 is TGTGCCAGCAGTGTAAGACAGGGGGCGCTTTCTTACGAGCAGTACTTC. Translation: CASSVRQGALSYEQYF.

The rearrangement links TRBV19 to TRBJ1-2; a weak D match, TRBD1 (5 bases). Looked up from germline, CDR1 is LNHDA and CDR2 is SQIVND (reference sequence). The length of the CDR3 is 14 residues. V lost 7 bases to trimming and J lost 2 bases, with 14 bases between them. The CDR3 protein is CASKTGRNNYGYTF. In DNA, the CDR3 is TGTGCCAGTAAAACAGGAAGAAACAACTATGGCTACACCTTC.

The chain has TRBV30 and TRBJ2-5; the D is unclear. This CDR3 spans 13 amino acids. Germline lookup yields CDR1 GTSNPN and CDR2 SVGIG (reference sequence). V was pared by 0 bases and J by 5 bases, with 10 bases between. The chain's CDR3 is CAWSVQVFETQYF. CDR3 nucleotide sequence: TGTGCCTGGAGTGTACAAGTCTTCGAGACCCAGTACTTC. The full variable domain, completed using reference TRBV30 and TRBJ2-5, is SQTIHQWPATLVQPVGSPLSLECTVEGTSNPNLYWYRQAAGRGLQLLFYSVGIGQISSEVPQNLSASRPQDRQFILSSKKLLLSDSGFYLCAWSVQVFETQYFGPGTRLLVL.

In nucleotides, the CDR3 is TGTGCCAGCAGTGAGAACCGGGACAGGGGTGTCAATGAGCAGTTCTTC. Protein sequence: CASSENRDRGVNEQFF. This chain joins TRBV9 and TRBJ2-1; 10 positions match TRBD1. Germline V gives CDR1 SGDLS, CDR2 YYNGEE. The CDR3 spans 16 residues. V gave up 5 bases and J gave up 6 bases; unmatched junction bases: 11.

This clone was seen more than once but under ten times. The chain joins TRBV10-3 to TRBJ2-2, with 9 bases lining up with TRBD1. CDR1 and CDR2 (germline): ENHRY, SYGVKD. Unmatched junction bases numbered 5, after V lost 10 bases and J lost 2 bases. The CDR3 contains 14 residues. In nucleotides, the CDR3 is TGTGCCACAGCGGGACAGGGAAACACCGGGGAGCTGTTTTTT. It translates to CATAGQGNTGELFF.

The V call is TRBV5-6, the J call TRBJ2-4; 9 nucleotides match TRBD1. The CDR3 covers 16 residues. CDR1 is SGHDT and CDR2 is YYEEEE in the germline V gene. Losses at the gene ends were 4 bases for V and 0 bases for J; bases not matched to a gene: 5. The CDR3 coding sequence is TGTGCCAGCAGCCCCGGGACAGGGCTAGCCAAAAACATTCAGTACTTC. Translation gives CASSPGTGLAKNIQYF.

The CDR3 spells CASSLGRGVGSRGYTF. CDR3 DNA sequence: TGTGCCAGCAGCTTGGGCAGGGGAGTCGGGTCTCGGGGCTACACCTTC. This rearrangement joins TRBV5-4 to TRBJ1-2; TRBD1 is a possible D gene (6 bases). CDR1 is SGHNT and CDR2 is YYREEE in the germline V gene (reference sequence). This CDR3 has 16 residues. V lost 0 bases and J 8 bases, leaving 20 bases between the germline ends.

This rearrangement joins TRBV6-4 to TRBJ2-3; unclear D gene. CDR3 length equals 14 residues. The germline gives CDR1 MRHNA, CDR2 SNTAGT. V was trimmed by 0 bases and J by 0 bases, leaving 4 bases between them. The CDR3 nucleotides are TGTGCCAGCAGTGACTCGAGGAGCACAGATACGCAGTATTTT. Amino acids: CASSDSRSTDTQYF.

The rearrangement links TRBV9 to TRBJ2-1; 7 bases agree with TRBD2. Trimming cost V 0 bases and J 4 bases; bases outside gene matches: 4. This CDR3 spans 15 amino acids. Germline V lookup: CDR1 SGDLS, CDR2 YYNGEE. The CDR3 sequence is CASSVVAGEYNEQFF. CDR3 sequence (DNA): TGTGCCAGCAGCGTAGTGGCGGGGGAGTACAATGAGCAGTTCTTC.

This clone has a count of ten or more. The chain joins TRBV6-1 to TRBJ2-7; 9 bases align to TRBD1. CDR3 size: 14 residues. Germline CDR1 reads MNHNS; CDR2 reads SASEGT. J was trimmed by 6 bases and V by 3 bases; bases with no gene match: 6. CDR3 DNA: TGTGCCAGCAGTGACCGGGACAGGGTTACCGAGCAGTACTTC. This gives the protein CASSDRDRVTEQYF.

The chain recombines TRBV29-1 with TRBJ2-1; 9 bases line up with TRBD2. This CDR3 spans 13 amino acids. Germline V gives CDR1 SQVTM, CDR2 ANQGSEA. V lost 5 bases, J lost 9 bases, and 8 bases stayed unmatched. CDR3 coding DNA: TGCAGCGTTAGCGCGGGAGGGCCGTCTGAGCAGTTCTTC. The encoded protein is CSVSAGGPSEQFF.

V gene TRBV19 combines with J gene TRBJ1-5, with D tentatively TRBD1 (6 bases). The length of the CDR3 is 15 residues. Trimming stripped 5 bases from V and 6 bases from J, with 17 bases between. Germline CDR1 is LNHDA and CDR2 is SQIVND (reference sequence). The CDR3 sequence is CASSPDRRVGQPQHF. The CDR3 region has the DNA TGTGCCAGTAGTCCGGACAGAAGAGTCGGTCAGCCCCAGCATTTT. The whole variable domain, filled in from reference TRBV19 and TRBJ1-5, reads DGGITQSPKYLFRKEGQNVTLSCEQNLNHDAMYWYRQDPGQGLRLIYYSQIVNDFQKGDIAEGYSVSREKKESFPLTVTSAQKNPTAFYLCASSPDRRVGQPQHFGDGTRLSIL.

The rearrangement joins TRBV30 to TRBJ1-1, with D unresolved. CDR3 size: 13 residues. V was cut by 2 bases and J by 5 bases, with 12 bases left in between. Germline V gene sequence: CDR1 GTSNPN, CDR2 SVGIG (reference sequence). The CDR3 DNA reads TGTGCCTGGAGTCTTCCCGGGGAGACTGAAGCTTTCTTT. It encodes CAWSLPGETEAFF.

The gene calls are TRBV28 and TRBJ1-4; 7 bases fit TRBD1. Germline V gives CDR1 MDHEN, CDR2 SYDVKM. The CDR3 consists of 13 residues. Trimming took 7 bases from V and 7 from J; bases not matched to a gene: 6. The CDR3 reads CASKEGALEKLFF. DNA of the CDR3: TGTGCCAGCAAGGAGGGGGCGCTTGAAAAACTGTTTTTT.

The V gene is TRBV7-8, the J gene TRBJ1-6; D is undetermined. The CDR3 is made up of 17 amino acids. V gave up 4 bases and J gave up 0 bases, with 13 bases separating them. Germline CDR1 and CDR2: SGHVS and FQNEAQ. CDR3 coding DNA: TGTGCCAGCAGCTCCGACGTGGGGAGCTCCTATAATTCACCCCTCCACTTT. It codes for CASSSDVGSSYNSPLHF.

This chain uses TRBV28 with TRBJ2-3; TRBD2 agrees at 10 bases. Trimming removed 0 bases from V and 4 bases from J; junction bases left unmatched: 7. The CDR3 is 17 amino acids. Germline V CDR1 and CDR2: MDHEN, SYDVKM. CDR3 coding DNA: TGTGCCAGCAGTTTATGGACCGGGACTAGCGTGGCAGATACGCAGTATTTT. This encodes CASSLWTGTSVADTQYF.

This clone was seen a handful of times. The CDR3 loop is CASNPGGSVEKLFF. The CDR3 DNA follows: TGTGCCAGCAATCCAGGGGGATCGGTTGAAAAACTGTTTTTT. The rearrangement joins TRBV2 to TRBJ1-4; 7 bases fit TRBD1. The germline gives CDR1 SNHLY, CDR2 FYNNEI. V shed 7 bases and J 7 bases; nucleotides not matched to a gene: 9. This CDR3 has 14 amino acids.

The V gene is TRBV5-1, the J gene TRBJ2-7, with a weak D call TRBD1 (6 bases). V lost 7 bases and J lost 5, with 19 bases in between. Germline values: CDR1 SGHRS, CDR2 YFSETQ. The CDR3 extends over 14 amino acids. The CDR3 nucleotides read TGCGCCAGCGGCCGTGTCGGGAAGGGGGACGAGCAGTACTTC. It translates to CASGRVGKGDEQYF.

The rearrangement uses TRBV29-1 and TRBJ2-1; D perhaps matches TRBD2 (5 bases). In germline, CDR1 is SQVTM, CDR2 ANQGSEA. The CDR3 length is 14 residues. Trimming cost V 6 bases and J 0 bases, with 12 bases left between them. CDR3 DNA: TGCAGCGTACTTACGGGGAGCTCCTACAATGAGCAGTTCTTC. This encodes CSVLTGSSYNEQFF.

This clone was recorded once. The CDR3 region has the DNA TGTGCCAGCAGCCAAGGGGCGGGACTAGGTCGGGGCAATGAGCAGTTCTTC. This encodes CASSQGAGLGRGNEQFF. The chain has TRBV4-2 and TRBJ2-1, with 8 bases fitting TRBD2. V shed 1 base and J 6 bases; nucleotides not matched to a gene: 11. This CDR3 comprises 17 residues. The germline CDR1 and CDR2 sequences are LGHNA and YNFKEQ.